A single sample gave rise to the 20 T cell receptor beta chains below, sequenced in a study of shared clonotypes between healthy human individuals (dated by TCRdb to 2020 to 2021). The library was obtained by the immunoSEQ multiplex PCR assay. Held by TCRdb, this immuneACCESS table contains in-frame sequences only and omits some clones. Under half of the omission traces to an unresolved V gene where checked; the cause of the rest is unknown. The sample has about 480,000 clones on record, about 75% of them singletons. Together, the top ten hold under 15% of the sample. The sequenced material came from PBMCs. The receptor set was obtained from a woman between 40 and 50 years old in good health. Some clones in this sample may be carry-over from other donors' samples.

The chain is built from TRBV6-6 and TRBJ1-2; maybe TRBD1 (6 bases). Trimming pared 0 bases from V and 4 bases from J, leaving 9 bases between. The CDR3 runs to 14 residues. Germline V CDR1 and CDR2: MNHNY, SVGAGI (reference sequence). As DNA, the CDR3 is TGTGCCAGCAGTTACTCAAAGGACAGCTATGGCTACACCTTC. Protein product: CASSYSKDSYGYTF.

The V call is TRBV7-8, the J call TRBJ1-2, with D perhaps matching TRBD1 (5 bases). Germline V lookup: CDR1 SGHVS, CDR2 FQNEAQ. The CDR3 runs to 15 residues. V was cut by 5 bases and J by 1 base, with 14 bases left in between. As DNA, the CDR3 is TGTGCCAGCAGCCCGACAGTGAACCTTAACTATGGCTACACCTTC. Translation: CASSPTVNLNYGYTF.

Worth noting for this clone: Possible read error: a much larger clone is one base away. This same CDR3 is encoded by further DNA sequences in the sample. This sequence joins TRBV30 and TRBJ1-5, with TRBD1 as a possible D gene (6 bases). This CDR3 has 14 residues. Germline values: CDR1 GTSNPN, CDR2 SVGIG (reference sequence). Here the CDR3 reads CAWSKGGGNQPQHF. The CDR3 region has the DNA TGTGCCTGGAGTAAAGGCGGGGGCAACCAGCCCCAGCATTTT.

The chain combines TRBV4-2 with TRBJ2-5; 10 bases fit TRBD1. CDR1 LGHNA and CDR2 YNFKEQ come from the germline V gene. The CDR3 has 16 amino acids. J gave up 1 base and V 2 bases, and 4 bases lay outside the gene matches. CDR3 protein: CASSQRQGAGQETQYF. The CDR3 coding sequence is TGTGCCAGCAGCCAAAGACAGGGGGCGGGCCAAGAGACCCAGTACTTC.

CDR3 nucleotides: TGTGCCAGCAGCGTAAACGAGGACTACACCTTC. Encoded protein: CASSVNEDYTF. The chain uses TRBV9 and TRBJ1-2; no clear D. The ends were cut back, 1 base at V and 10 bases at J, with 8 bases in the middle. Germline CDR1 is SGDLS and CDR2 is YYNGEE. CDR3 length equals 11 residues.

This chain connects TRBV5-1 to TRBJ2-3; TRBD1 is a possible D gene (6 bases). This CDR3 has 14 residues. The V end lost 4 bases, the J end lost 4 bases, and 13 bases lay between the germline ends. CDR1 SGHRS and CDR2 YFSETQ come from the germline V gene. The CDR3, as DNA: TGCGCCAGCAGCCGGACAGTTGCCGCAGATACGCAGTATTTT. Translation gives CASSRTVAADTQYF.

The rearrangement joins TRBV11-2 to TRBJ2-7, with D tentatively TRBD2 (5 bases). CDR3 size: 13 residues. Germline-derived CDR1 and CDR2 are SGHAT and FQNNGV. Trimming took 5 bases from V and 4 from J, leaving 12 bases between them. CDR3: CASSPPPGYEQYF. The CDR3, as DNA: TGTGCCAGCAGCCCCCCTCCGGGGTACGAGCAGTACTTC.

The J gene is TRBJ2-5, the V gene TRBV10-2; 9 bases match TRBD2. CDR3 size: 16 residues. Germline-derived CDR1 and CDR2 are WSHSY and SAAADI. The ends lost 6 bases at V and 0 bases at J; junction bases unmatched: 8. CDR3 coding DNA: TGCGCCAGCAGGGATACTAGCGGGTCGAACCAAGAGACCCAGTACTTC. It is translated as CASRDTSGSNQETQYF.

This clone came up once. Since a far larger clone is one base different, this is likely a read error. Other DNA variants within this sample encode the same CDR3. This chain links TRBV11-3 with TRBJ2-3; D is ambiguous. Germline V gives CDR1 SGHNT, CDR2 YENEEA. The CDR3 runs 13 residues. V gave up 0 bases and J gave up 4 bases, with 5 bases separating them. The CDR3 nucleotides read TGTGCCAGCAGCTTAGATGGGGCAGATACGCAGTATTTT. Translation: CASSLDGADTQYF.

This clone was detected only once. V usage is TRBV7-6 and J usage is TRBJ1-4, with D possibly matching TRBD1 (6 bases). The V end was cut by 4 bases, the J end by 10 bases, with 19 bases between. Per the germline V gene, CDR1 is SGHVS and CDR2 is FNYEAQ. The length of the CDR3 is 15 residues. The CDR3 DNA follows: TGTGCCAGCAGCTCCTTAACAGGGCCGGGAGGAAAACTGTTTTTT. Translating it yields CASSSLTGPGGKLFF.

V and J are TRBV27 and TRBJ2-1, with 8 bases lining up with TRBD2. Germline V gene sequence: CDR1 MNHEY, CDR2 SMNVEV (reference sequence). V shed 6 bases and J 4 bases; nucleotides not matched to a gene: 2. CDR3 length: 13 residues. As DNA, the CDR3 is TGTGCCAGCAGAACTAGCGGTTACAATGAGCAGTTCTTC. This gives the protein CASRTSGYNEQFF.

The J gene is TRBJ2-7, the V gene TRBV28; D is undetermined. The V and J ends lost 6 bases and 3 bases respectively, with 12 bases between them. The CDR3 has 13 residues. Per the germline V gene, CDR1 is MDHEN and CDR2 is SYDVKM. The CDR3 loop is CASSRGPYYEQYF. The CDR3, as DNA: TGTGCCAGCAGCCGTGGGCCCTACTACGAGCAGTACTTC. The variable domain in full, with the rest retrieved from reference TRBV28 and TRBJ2-7, is DVKVTQSSRYLVKRTGEKVFLECVQDMDHENMFWYRQDPGLGLRLIYFSYDVKMKEKGDIPEGYSVSREKKERFSLILESASTNQTSMYLCASSRGPYYEQYFGPGTRLTVT.

The chain combines TRBV5-6 with TRBJ2-7, with D uncertain. Germline CDR1 and CDR2: SGHDT and YYEEEE. V was shortened by 1 base and J by 1 base, with 9 bases between the two germline ends. The CDR3 is 14 residues long. The CDR3 DNA is TGTGCCAGCAGCTTGCGCCAGGCATCCTACGAGCAGTACTTC. It specifies CASSLRQASYEQYF.

The chain recombines TRBV11-2 with TRBJ2-2, with TRBD2 matching 7 bases. The CDR3 covers 15 residues. Germline-derived CDR1 and CDR2 are SGHAT and FQNNGV. Trimming cost V 1 base and J 4 bases; bases outside gene matches: 3. For the CDR3, the DNA is TGTGCCAGCAGCTTAGTCGGGGGGAGCACCGGGGAGCTGTTTTTT. This encodes CASSLVGGSTGELFF.

The chain is built from TRBV5-1 and TRBJ1-4; TRBD1 aligns across 7 bases. There are 14 residues in the CDR3. The ends lost 4 bases at V and 2 bases at J; junction bases unmatched: 2. CDR1 SGHRS and CDR2 YFSETQ come from the germline V gene. The CDR3 DNA sequence: TGCGCCAGCAGCCCAGGGGGGACTAATGAAAAACTGTTTTTT. Translated: CASSPGGTNEKLFF.

V usage is TRBV7-2 and J usage is TRBJ2-1; 14 nucleotides agree with TRBD2. With 2 bases clipped from V and 9 bases from J, the junction kept 6 bases outside the gene matches. The CDR3 is made up of 16 amino acids. The V gene's germline CDR1 is SGHTA and CDR2 FQGNSA. The CDR3 DNA follows: TGTGCCAGCAGCTTACCCGGGACTAGCGGGAGTTCTGAGCAGTTCTTC. Its protein is CASSLPGTSGSSEQFF.

The V call is TRBV27, the J call TRBJ2-7; weak D call: TRBD2 (5 bases). Germline CDR1 MNHEY, CDR2 SMNVEV (reference sequence). CDR3 length: 12 residues. The germline V and J ends were trimmed by 5 bases and 4 bases, with 9 bases remaining between them. The CDR3 nucleotides read TGTGCCAGCAGTGTACGAGGGTACGAGCAGTACTTC. Its protein is CASSVRGYEQYF.

V is TRBV6-5 and J is TRBJ1-1; tentatively, D is TRBD1 (5 bases). Deletions cut 0 bases from V and 0 bases from J, with 11 bases between. The CDR3 consists of 16 residues. Germline V gene lookup returns CDR1 MNHEY and CDR2 SVGAGI. The CDR3 DNA reads TGTGCCAGCAGTTACTCGCGGGGGAGAATGAACACTGAAGCTTTCTTT. This codes for CASSYSRGRMNTEAFF.

This sequence joins TRBV27 and TRBJ2-5; 9 nucleotides agree with TRBD1. V gave up 7 bases and J gave up 5 bases; unmatched junction bases: 8. The V gene's germline CDR1 is MNHEY and CDR2 SMNVEV (reference sequence). The CDR3 is 14 amino acids. The CDR3 is CASKLQGADETQYF. The DNA for the CDR3 is TGTGCCAGCAAACTACAGGGGGCTGACGAGACCCAGTACTTC.

V usage is TRBV21-1 and J usage is TRBJ2-4. TRBV21-1 is classified as a pseudogene. The CDR3 spans 13 residues. CDR3 sequence: CARPSVGGNIQYF. CDR3 in DNA: TGTGCCAGACCTTCTGTTGGGGGAAACATTCAGTACTTC.